The 20 T cell receptor beta chains reported below all come from one sample, sequenced in a study of a mutant IDH1 vaccine in newly diagnosed glioma. Produced via immunoSEQ multiplex PCR; TCRdb's table is partial and in-frame only. The table includes some 19,000 clones, approximately 85% detected once. Described time point: baseline, week 1 (first vaccination visit). Treatment noted: pre-vaccination baseline after standard-of-care therapy. This sample comprised PBMCs, obtained from a glioma patient treated with radiotherapy, temozolomide or both. All receptors derive from a man aged 35-49 years with glioma.

J is TRBJ1-5 and V is TRBV5-1, with D possibly being TRBD1 (5 bases). CDR1 and CDR2 (germline): SGHRS, YFSETQ. The ends were cut back, 7 bases at V and 5 bases at J, with 10 bases in the middle. The CDR3 totals 12 residues. The CDR3 DNA follows: TGCGCCAGCGGCAGGGTGTATCAGCCCCAGCATTTT. Residues: CASGRVYQPQHF.

The chain employs TRBV7-9 and TRBJ2-2; 7 nucleotides align to TRBD1. CDR3 size: 15 residues. Per the germline V gene, CDR1 is SEHNR and CDR2 is FQNEAQ (reference sequence). J lost 2 bases, V lost 4 bases, and 4 bases had no gene match. CDR3 coding DNA: TGTGCCAGCAGCTCAAGACAGGGAAACACCGGGGAGCTGTTTTTT. Translating it yields CASSSRQGNTGELFF.

This clone appeared a few times. The rearrangement uses TRBV5-4 and TRBJ1-5, with no clear D. The CDR3 loop spans 16 amino acids. Looked up from germline, CDR1 is SGHNT and CDR2 is YYREEE (reference sequence). V lost 5 bases to trimming and J lost 5 bases, with 20 bases between them. The CDR3 reads CASSSMEAGGHQPQHF. As DNA, the CDR3 is TGTGCCAGCAGTTCAATGGAGGCAGGAGGACATCAGCCCCAGCATTTT.

The rearrangement links TRBV19 to TRBJ2-7, with 11 bases matching TRBD2. This CDR3 is built from 14 residues. V lost 5 bases to trimming and J lost 7 bases; unmatched junction nucleotides: 7. The germline CDR1 and CDR2 sequences are LNHDA and SQIVND (reference sequence). CDR3 region: CASSAGLAAGEQYF. The CDR3 DNA reads TGTGCCAGTAGTGCGGGACTAGCGGCTGGGGAGCAGTACTTC. Looking up the rest from reference TRBV19 and TRBJ2-7 gives the full variable domain: DGGITQSPKYLFRKEGQNVTLSCEQNLNHDAMYWYRQDPGQGLRLIYYSQIVNDFQKGDIAEGYSVSREKKESFPLTVTSAQKNPTAFYLCASSAGLAAGEQYFGPGTRLTVT.

V is TRBV27 and J is TRBJ2-2, with a possible D match to TRBD1 (6 bases). Deletions cut 7 bases from V and 4 bases from J, with 19 bases between. The germline V gene encodes CDR1 MNHEY and CDR2 SMNVEV (reference sequence). This CDR3 comprises 16 residues. CDR3 amino acids: CASNQQRTVSTGELFF. CDR3 bases: TGTGCCAGCAACCAACAAAGGACAGTAAGCACCGGGGAGCTGTTTTTT.

The chain combines TRBV28 with TRBJ2-2; D gene unclear. Between the trimmed V and J ends, which lost 3 bases and 3 bases, there was a span of 2 bases. Germline CDR1 reads MDHEN; CDR2 reads SYDVKM. CDR3 length: 12 amino acids. As DNA, the CDR3 is TGTGCCAGCAGTTTGGACACCGGGGAGCTGTTTTTT. It encodes CASSLDTGELFF.

This clone appeared a single time. This chain links TRBV19 with TRBJ2-3; 9 positions agree with TRBD1. The CDR3 spans 14 residues. CDR1 and CDR2 from the germline V gene are LNHDA and SQIVND (reference sequence). The J segment lost 5 bases and the V segment lost 4 bases, leaving 4 bases of the junction unmatched. This CDR3 is CASSRDRAGDTQYF. The CDR3 DNA sequence: TGTGCCAGTAGTAGGGACAGGGCCGGAGATACGCAGTATTTT.

This chain joins TRBV9 and TRBJ2-7, with 9 bases that match TRBD2. Per germline, CDR1 SGDLS and CDR2 YYNGEE. CDR3 size: 13 residues. Germline trimming cut 3 bases from V and 6 bases from J; bases unmatched to any gene: 4. The CDR3 reads CASSDSGSSEQYF. The CDR3, as DNA: TGTGCCAGCAGCGATAGCGGGAGTAGCGAGCAGTACTTC.

The V and J genes are TRBV30 and TRBJ1-3; D remains unclear. Germline values: CDR1 GTSNPN, CDR2 SVGIG (reference sequence). There are 13 residues in the CDR3. Trimming shortened V by 8 bases and J by 2 bases, and 13 bases separated the two germline ends. CDR3 protein: CARTSTPGNTIYF. The CDR3 region has the DNA TGTGCCCGGACCTCGACTCCTGGAAACACCATATATTTT.

In DNA, the CDR3 is TGTGCCAGCAGCTCCTTCAGATTAGCTAGCTCTGGAAACACCATATATTTT. It yields the protein CASSSFRLASSGNTIYF. The V call is TRBV5-6, the J call TRBJ1-3; D is uncertain. The germline V gene has CDR1 SGHDT and CDR2 YYEEEE. The V gene lost 3 bases and the J gene lost 0 bases, with 16 bases spanning the gap. The CDR3 loop spans 17 amino acids. The variable domain in full, completed from reference TRBV5-6 and TRBJ1-3, reads DAGVTQSPTHLIKTRGQQVTLRCSPKSGHDTVSWYQQALGQGPQFIFQYYEEEERQRGNFPDRFSGHQFPNYSSELNVNALLLGDSALYLCASSSFRLASSGNTIYFGEGSWLTVV.

The genes are TRBV2 and TRBJ2-5; D remains unclear. Per germline, CDR1 SNHLY and CDR2 FYNNEI. V shed 6 bases and J shed 7 bases, with 9 bases lying between them. This CDR3 contains 11 residues. The CDR3 region is CASSAALTQYF. The DNA of the CDR3 is TGTGCCAGCAGCGCCGCTTTGACCCAGTACTTC.

The chain couples TRBV11-2 to TRBJ1-1; D not certain. Looked up from germline, CDR1 is SGHAT and CDR2 is FQNNGV. Trimming removed 5 bases from V and 10 bases from J, with 8 bases in between. The CDR3 has 10 amino acids. The CDR3 is CASSRVGAFF. The CDR3 DNA is TGTGCCAGCAGCAGAGTAGGAGCTTTCTTT.

This chain connects TRBV5-6 to TRBJ2-4; maybe TRBD1 (6 bases). Between the trimmed V and J ends, which lost 3 bases and 0 bases, there was a span of 22 bases. Germline CDR1 is SGHDT and CDR2 is YYEEEE. The CDR3 loop spans 19 amino acids. CDR3 DNA: TGTGCCAGCAGCTCACAGAAATATCCAGGGACACAAGCCAAAAACATTCAGTACTTC. It translates to CASSSQKYPGTQAKNIQYF.

This chain uses TRBV5-5 with TRBJ1-1, with D tentatively TRBD1 (5 bases). Germline lookup yields CDR1 SGHKS and CDR2 YYEKEE (reference sequence). The CDR3 contains 19 residues. Trimming left V 4 bases short and J 0 bases short, with 25 bases between. The CDR3 DNA sequence: TGTGCCAGCAGCCCTTGGAGGTTGGCCCGCACAGGAATGAACACTGAAGCTTTCTTT. Protein sequence: CASSPWRLARTGMNTEAFF.

The J gene is TRBJ1-5, the V gene TRBV7-8; 8 bases line up with TRBD1. Germline-derived CDR1 and CDR2 are SGHVS and FQNEAQ. The CDR3 has 16 residues. The ends lost 0 bases at V and 1 base at J; junction bases unmatched: 2. The CDR3 reads CASSLARGPSNQPQHF. The DNA for the CDR3 is TGTGCCAGCAGCTTAGCCAGGGGGCCGAGCAATCAGCCCCAGCATTTT.

This chain connects TRBV7-2 to TRBJ2-1; tentative D call: TRBD2 (5 bases). Trimming shortened V by 4 bases and J by 9 bases, and 13 bases separated the two germline ends. There are 13 residues in the CDR3. Germline CDR1 is SGHTA and CDR2 is FQGNSA. The DNA for the CDR3 is TGTGCCAGCAGCTGGACTCTTTGGGGTGAGCAGTTCTTC. Its protein product is CASSWTLWGEQFF.

The genes are TRBV25-1 and TRBJ2-2, with TRBD1 identical over 8 bases. The ends lost 3 bases at V and 6 bases at J; junction bases unmatched: 3. CDR1 is MGHDK, CDR2 SYGVNS, per germline. This CDR3 is built from 14 residues. In nucleotides, the CDR3 is TGTGCCAGCAGTGATCTCAGGGGGCCCGGGGAGCTGTTTTTT. It yields the protein CASSDLRGPGELFF. Variable domain in full (rest from reference TRBV25-1 and TRBJ2-2): EADIYQTPRYLVIGTGKKITLECSQTMGHDKMYWYQQDPGMELHLIHYSYGVNSTEKGDLSSESTVSRIRTEHFPLTLESARPSHTSQYLCASSDLRGPGELFFGEGSRLTVL.

The V call is TRBV5-4, the J call TRBJ2-2; 10 positions agree with TRBD1. This CDR3 has 17 residues. Unmatched junction bases numbered 7, after V lost 3 bases and J lost 2 bases. Germline CDR1 reads SGHNT; CDR2 reads YYREEE (reference sequence). The CDR3 spells CASSWTGGAFNTGELFF. The CDR3 bases are TGTGCCAGCAGCTGGACAGGGGGGGCCTTTAACACCGGGGAGCTGTTTTTT.

This chain connects TRBV28 to TRBJ1-1; perhaps TRBD1 as D (6 bases). Germline V gene data show CDR1 as MDHEN and CDR2 as SYDVKM. V dropped 6 bases and J dropped 8 bases, with 16 bases sitting between them. This CDR3 is built from 13 residues. The CDR3 coding sequence is TGTGCCAGCAGAGGGGGGGATAAGAAAGAAGCTTTCTTT. Its translation is CASRGGDKKEAFF.

The DNA of the CDR3 is TGTGCCAGCTCTCTCGAGGGGGGAAGGAACACTGAAGCTTTCTTT. This translates into CASSLEGGRNTEAFF. The genes are TRBV18 and TRBJ1-1, with D possibly matching TRBD1 (6 bases). V was clipped by 6 bases and J by 1 base, with 15 bases between them. The CDR3 loop spans 15 amino acids. Germline V gives CDR1 KGHSH, CDR2 LQKENI.